The present T cell receptor beta chain was sequenced within a study of OX40 agonist ivuxolimab in advanced cancers. This clone was counted a few times. Assay: immunoSEQ multiplex PCR; the TCRdb copy retains only in-frame clones and omits some. The sample has approximately 54,000 clones, less than 95% seen once. The V end was cut by 0 bases, the J end by 5 bases, with 19 bases between. The CDR3 has 17 residues. Germline lookup yields CDR1 LGHNA and CDR2 YNFKEQ. This chain connects TRBV4-2 to TRBJ2-5, with D possibly TRBD1 on 5 matching bases. Sequenced here: CD4+ or CD8+ T cells sorted from blood, sampled in a trial of the OX40 agonist ivuxolimab. The receptor was isolated from an adult with an advanced solid tumor such as melanoma, head and neck, liver or kidney cancer. DNA of the CDR3: TGTGCCAGCAGCCAAGAAGACGCAGGGCTCCTCGGGGAGACCCAGTACTTC. This codes for CASSQEDAGLLGETQYF.